This T cell receptor (beta chain) was identified during a study of cytomegalovirus exposure and HLA in healthy donors. Study-wide context: In an early release, HLA-typed donors contributed about 80 million unique TCR sequences.

About this clone: Its antigen is as yet unknown.

The V and J ends lost 0 bases and 10 bases respectively, with 9 bases between them. Germline values: CDR1 GTSNPN, CDR2 SVGIG (reference sequence). This CDR3 is 12 amino acids long. PCR used 60 Vbeta primers and 13 Jbeta primers. Sequencing used immunoSEQ multiplex PCR; TCRdb keeps in-frame clones, though not all of them. The repertoire consists of around 210,000 clones, with around 80% occurring once and the leading ten covering about 0.47%. Study outcomes and limitations: A later analysis found TCR association rates differed by HLA locus, highest for DRB1 and lowest for HLA-C. Sequencing likely caused a cluster of highly shared sequence variants. Relative to the approximately 660-donor mean, N-insertions were reportedly fewer in an Asian-associated ancestry cluster in a later analysis.

This TCR was recovered from a boy aged 5-17 years in good health and CMV-seronegative. Sequencing used PBMCs. The chain uses TRBV30 and TRBJ1-4; D remains ambiguous. The CDR3 DNA reads as TGTGCCTGGAGTGTACTGGGAGGAAAACTGTTTTTT. Residues: CAWSVLGGKLFF.